The 28 T cell receptor beta chains given below trace back to one sample, sequenced in a study of blood T cell repertoires in COVID-19. TCRdb keeps only in-frame clones here, not all; method: immunoSEQ multiplex PCR. The table has about 260,000 clones, around 83% seen once. The sample consisted of peripheral blood. These receptors came from a woman aged 40 to 50 who had recovered from COVID-19.

The genes are TRBV3-1 (or the pseudogene TRBV3-2) and TRBJ2-5; 14 nucleotides match TRBD2. The V segment lost 3 bases and the J segment 0 bases; nucleotides outside the gene matches: 9. The CDR3 is 19 amino acids. The germline CDR1 and CDR2 sequences are LGHDT and YNNKEL (reference sequence). The CDR3 loop is CASSQLIGTSGGYQETQYF. DNA of the CDR3: TGTGCCAGCAGCCAGCTAATTGGGACTAGCGGGGGTTACCAAGAGACCCAGTACTTC.

This chain joins TRBV3-1 (or the pseudogene TRBV3-2) and TRBJ2-5, with TRBD2 matching over 8 bases. V was clipped by 5 bases and J by 5 bases; unmatched bases: 16. This CDR3 has 17 residues. The germline V gene has CDR1 LGHDT and CDR2 YNNKEL (reference sequence). For the CDR3, the DNA is TGTGCCAGCAGCAGGGGCCTACCCGAGCGGGGGTGGGAGACCCAGTACTTC. Translation gives CASSRGLPERGWETQYF.

The V gene is TRBV3-1 (or the pseudogene TRBV3-2), the J gene TRBJ1-1; the D is unclear. The CDR3 extends over 14 amino acids. Germline V gene data show CDR1 as LGHDT and CDR2 as YNNKEL (reference sequence). V dropped 1 base and J dropped 0 bases, with 6 bases sitting between them. DNA for the CDR3: TGTGCCAGCAGCCAAGTTGAGATGAACACTGAAGCTTTCTTT. Protein product: CASSQVEMNTEAFF.

This clone was counted between two and nine times. The chain uses TRBV11-2 and TRBJ1-1; D might be TRBD1 (6 bases). This CDR3 has 12 residues. CDR1 SGHAT and CDR2 FQNNGV come from the germline V gene. Trimming left V 1 base short and J 7 bases short, with 7 bases between. CDR3 nucleotides: TGTGCCAGCAGCTTAGGGGGGCTTGAAGCTTTCTTT. This codes for CASSLGGLEAFF.

This clone was detected once. The V and J genes are TRBV14 and TRBJ1-1; unclear D gene. CDR3 size: 14 residues. Trimming stripped 3 bases from V and 5 bases from J, with 13 bases between. Germline values: CDR1 SGHDN, CDR2 FVKESK. In nucleotides, the CDR3 is TGTGCCAGCAGCCACTATCAAGTGCGGACTGAAGCTTTCTTT. Amino acids: CASSHYQVRTEAFF.

The chain has TRBV6-5 and TRBJ1-6; TRBD1 aligns across 7 bases. Per the germline V gene, CDR1 is MNHEY and CDR2 is SVGAGI. The J segment lost 9 bases and the V segment lost 6 bases, leaving 8 bases of the junction unmatched. The CDR3 extends over 14 amino acids. The CDR3 reads CASRKGQIGSPLHF. The CDR3 nucleotides are TGTGCCAGCAGAAAGGGACAGATCGGTTCACCCCTCCACTTT.

CDR3 amino acids: CASSLDWTASYNEQFF. In DNA, the CDR3 is TGTGCCAGCAGCTTAGATTGGACAGCCTCCTACAATGAGCAGTTCTTC. The gene calls are TRBV7-6 and TRBJ2-1; weak D call: TRBD1 (6 bases). CDR1 and CDR2 (germline): SGHVS, FNYEAQ. CDR3 size: 16 residues. V gave up 1 base and J gave up 0 bases, with 10 bases separating them.

The chain is built from TRBV7-8 and TRBJ1-1; no clear D gene. V was pared by 2 bases and J by 4 bases, with 20 bases between. Germline V gene lookup returns CDR1 SGHVS and CDR2 FQNEAQ. The CDR3 runs 17 residues. The CDR3: CASSLLTPRLSGTEAFF. DNA of the CDR3: TGTGCCAGCAGCTTATTAACACCCAGACTATCTGGCACTGAAGCTTTCTTT.

The V call is TRBV5-1, the J call TRBJ2-5, with a tentative D call TRBD1 (7 bases). V lost 2 bases and J lost 0, with 14 bases in between. This CDR3 is built from 16 residues. In germline, CDR1 is SGHRS, CDR2 YFSETQ. DNA of the CDR3: TGCGCCAGCAGCTTAGGAGGGGGCGCGAACCAAGAGACCCAGTACTTC. It translates to CASSLGGGANQETQYF. The complete variable domain, with remaining parts taken from reference TRBV5-1 and TRBJ2-5, reads KAGVTQTPRYLIKTRGQQVTLSCSPISGHRSVSWYQQTPGQGLQFLFEYFSETQRNKGNFPGRFSGRQFSNSRSEMNVSTLELGDSALYLCASSLGGGANQETQYFGPGTRLLVL.

This rearrangement joins TRBV11-3 to TRBJ1-2, with D uncertain. The CDR3 is 13 amino acids. The germline V gene encodes CDR1 SGHNT and CDR2 YENEEA. V lost 0 bases and J lost 8, with 10 bases in between. The CDR3 DNA reads TGTGCCAGCAGCTTAGATCCGGTAGTGGGCTACACCTTC. It yields the protein CASSLDPVVGYTF. Full variable domain (remainder filled in from reference TRBV11-3 and TRBJ1-2): EAGVVQSPRYKIIEKKQPVAFWCNPISGHNTLYWYLQNLGQGPELLIRYENEEAVDDSQLPKDRFSAERLKGVDSTLKIQPAELGDSAVYLCASSLDPVVGYTFGSGTRLTVV.

This clone was counted a single time. V usage is TRBV2 and J usage is TRBJ2-2, with TRBD1 matching 11 bases. The CDR3 runs 16 residues. V lost 2 bases, J lost 7 bases, and 6 bases stayed unmatched. Germline V CDR1 and CDR2: SNHLY, FYNNEI. CDR3 nucleotides: TGTGCCAGCAGTGAATGGTTGGGACAGGGGGACGGGGAGCTGTTTTTT. Protein sequence: CASSEWLGQGDGELFF.

V usage is TRBV7-2 and J usage is TRBJ2-1; D ambiguous. This CDR3 contains 13 residues. V was shortened by 3 bases and J by 8 bases, with 11 bases between the two germline ends. The germline V gene has CDR1 SGHTA and CDR2 FQGNSA. CDR3 in DNA: TGTGCCAGCAGCTTTGCTGGTACGGATGAGCAGTTCTTC. It is translated as CASSFAGTDEQFF.

This clone has just a few counts. The J gene is TRBJ1-1, the V gene TRBV18, with D possibly being TRBD1 (5 bases). V was clipped by 0 bases and J by 0 bases, with 11 bases between them. CDR1 is KGHSH and CDR2 is LQKENI in the germline V gene. The CDR3 is 16 residues long. CDR3 amino acids: CASSPPEGVLNTEAFF. CDR3 DNA: TGTGCCAGCTCACCACCTGAAGGGGTCTTGAACACTGAAGCTTTCTTT.

V usage is TRBV27 and J usage is TRBJ1-5, with D unresolved. Per germline, CDR1 MNHEY and CDR2 SMNVEV (reference sequence). The germline V and J ends were trimmed by 4 bases and 1 base, with 11 bases remaining between them. The CDR3 length is 15 residues. The CDR3 region is CASSSGLYSNQPQHF. In DNA form, the CDR3 reads TGTGCCAGCAGTTCCGGACTATACAGCAATCAGCCCCAGCATTTT.

Here the CDR3 DNA reads TGTGCCAGTAGTAGATCAACAGGGAATAGCAATCAGCCCCAGCATTTT. Translated: CASSRSTGNSNQPQHF. The V call is TRBV19, the J call TRBJ1-5; D perhaps matches TRBD1 (6 bases). Germline CDR1 and CDR2: LNHDA and SQIVND (reference sequence). CDR3 length equals 16 residues. V was shortened by 4 bases and J by 0 bases, with 13 bases between the two germline ends.

This rearrangement joins TRBV4-2 to TRBJ1-4, with D unclear. Looked up from germline, CDR1 is LGHNA and CDR2 is YNFKEQ. The length of the CDR3 is 12 residues. V lost 2 bases and J 7 bases, leaving 5 bases between the germline ends. The CDR3 is CASSQTGEKLFF. CDR3 nucleotide sequence: TGTGCCAGCAGCCAAACTGGTGAAAAACTGTTTTTT.

The chain is built from TRBV2 and TRBJ1-2, with 7 bases aligning to TRBD1. The CDR3 length is 14 residues. The V and J ends lost 2 bases and 4 bases, in that order; junction bases with no gene match: 4. CDR1 and CDR2 from the germline V gene are SNHLY and FYNNEI. The CDR3 reads CASSEMGDSYGYTF. CDR3 bases: TGTGCCAGCAGTGAAATGGGGGACAGCTATGGCTACACCTTC.

This chain uses TRBV25-1 with TRBJ1-5; 9 nucleotides line up with TRBD1. Germline V gives CDR1 MGHDK, CDR2 SYGVNS. The junction had 0 bases not matched to a gene; V was cut back by 3 bases and J by 0 bases. The CDR3 runs to 15 residues. The CDR3 region is CASSEGQGSNQPQHF. The CDR3 nucleotides read TGTGCCAGCAGTGAGGGACAGGGTAGCAATCAGCCCCAGCATTTT.

The gene calls are TRBV18 and TRBJ2-3; D uncertain. The V and J ends lost 5 bases and 6 bases respectively, with 12 bases between them. The CDR3 spans 13 residues. The germline V gene encodes CDR1 KGHSH and CDR2 LQKENI. The CDR3 sequence is CASSFARWDTQYF. The CDR3 DNA is TGTGCCAGCTCATTCGCCCGGTGGGATACGCAGTATTTT.

The gene calls are TRBV15 and TRBJ2-1, with 8 bases that match TRBD1. Germline CDR1 and CDR2: LNHNV and YYDKDF (reference sequence). This CDR3 comprises 15 residues. The trim removed 0 bases at V and 4 bases at J, leaving 2 bases unmatched. The CDR3: CATSRDGTGYNEQFF. CDR3 DNA sequence: TGTGCCACCAGCAGAGACGGGACAGGTTACAATGAGCAGTTCTTC.

This sequence joins TRBV29-1 and TRBJ2-2; possibly TRBD1 for D (5 bases). The CDR3 spans 12 residues. The germline V gene encodes CDR1 SQVTM and CDR2 ANQGSEA. V lost 4 bases, J lost 6 bases, and 9 bases lay in between. CDR3 amino acids: CSVGRVSGELFF. The CDR3 DNA reads TGCAGCGTTGGCAGGGTTTCCGGGGAGCTGTTTTTT.

V is TRBV2 and J is TRBJ1-5; maybe TRBD1 (5 bases). Trimming took off 4 bases at V and 5 bases at J, with 12 bases between the two ends. This CDR3 region has 14 residues. CDR1 and CDR2 (germline): SNHLY, FYNNEI. The chain's CDR3 is CASSGLSRDQPQHF. The DNA of the CDR3 is TGTGCCAGCAGTGGGTTGAGCAGGGATCAGCCCCAGCATTTT.

CDR3 DNA sequence: TGTGCCAGCAGTTCACAGGGTAATGGCTACACCTTC. Protein: CASSSQGNGYTF. The rearrangement uses TRBV11-2 and TRBJ1-2; TRBD1 might be the D (6 bases). V was trimmed by 6 bases and J by 6 bases, leaving 11 bases between them. CDR1 is SGHAT, CDR2 FQNNGV, per germline. The CDR3 has 12 residues.

This chain uses TRBV19 with TRBJ1-1; D gene unclear. V shed 3 bases and J shed 4 bases, with 21 bases lying between them. Germline CDR1 is LNHDA and CDR2 is SQIVND (reference sequence). The CDR3 runs to 17 residues. The CDR3 sequence: CASSILSFGVTSTEAFF. CDR3 coding DNA: TGTGCCAGTAGTATTCTCTCGTTCGGGGTGACGAGCACTGAAGCTTTCTTT.

The J gene is TRBJ1-1, the V gene TRBV5-1; D gene ambiguous. This CDR3 has 15 residues. Germline CDR1 and CDR2: SGHRS and YFSETQ. V shed 0 bases and J shed 2 bases, with 11 bases lying between them. This CDR3 is CASSLVSAKNTEAFF. Written as DNA, the CDR3 is TGCGCCAGCAGCTTGGTATCAGCGAAAAACACTGAAGCTTTCTTT.

The rearrangement joins TRBV6-2 or TRBV6-3 to TRBJ1-1; D call uncertain. This CDR3 comprises 17 residues. V lost 2 bases to trimming and J lost 4 bases, with 20 bases between them. CDR1 and CDR2 from the germline V gene are MNHEY and SVGEGT. CDR3 amino acids: CASSYTPRGKRITEAFF. As DNA, the CDR3 is TGTGCCAGCAGTTACACCCCCCGAGGGAAAAGGATCACTGAAGCTTTCTTT.

The rearrangement links TRBV3-1 (or the pseudogene TRBV3-2) to TRBJ1-6; TRBD1 aligns across 11 bases. Germline lookup yields CDR1 LGHDT and CDR2 YNNKEL (reference sequence). The CDR3 spans 15 residues. Trimming at V came to 5 bases and at J to 7 bases, leaving 4 bases not matched to a gene. CDR3 protein: CASSAWDRGNSPLHF. CDR3 in DNA: TGTGCCAGCAGCGCCTGGGACAGGGGGAATTCACCCCTCCACTTT.

The chain is built from TRBV27 and TRBJ2-5; the D gene is possibly TRBD1 (6 bases). The germline V gene has CDR1 MNHEY and CDR2 SMNVEV (reference sequence). Between the trimmed V and J ends, which lost 6 bases and 4 bases, there was a span of 15 bases. The CDR3 covers 14 residues. The DNA of the CDR3 is TGTGCCAGCAGACTGAACAGGGCGGGAGAGACCCAGTACTTC. This codes for CASRLNRAGETQYF.